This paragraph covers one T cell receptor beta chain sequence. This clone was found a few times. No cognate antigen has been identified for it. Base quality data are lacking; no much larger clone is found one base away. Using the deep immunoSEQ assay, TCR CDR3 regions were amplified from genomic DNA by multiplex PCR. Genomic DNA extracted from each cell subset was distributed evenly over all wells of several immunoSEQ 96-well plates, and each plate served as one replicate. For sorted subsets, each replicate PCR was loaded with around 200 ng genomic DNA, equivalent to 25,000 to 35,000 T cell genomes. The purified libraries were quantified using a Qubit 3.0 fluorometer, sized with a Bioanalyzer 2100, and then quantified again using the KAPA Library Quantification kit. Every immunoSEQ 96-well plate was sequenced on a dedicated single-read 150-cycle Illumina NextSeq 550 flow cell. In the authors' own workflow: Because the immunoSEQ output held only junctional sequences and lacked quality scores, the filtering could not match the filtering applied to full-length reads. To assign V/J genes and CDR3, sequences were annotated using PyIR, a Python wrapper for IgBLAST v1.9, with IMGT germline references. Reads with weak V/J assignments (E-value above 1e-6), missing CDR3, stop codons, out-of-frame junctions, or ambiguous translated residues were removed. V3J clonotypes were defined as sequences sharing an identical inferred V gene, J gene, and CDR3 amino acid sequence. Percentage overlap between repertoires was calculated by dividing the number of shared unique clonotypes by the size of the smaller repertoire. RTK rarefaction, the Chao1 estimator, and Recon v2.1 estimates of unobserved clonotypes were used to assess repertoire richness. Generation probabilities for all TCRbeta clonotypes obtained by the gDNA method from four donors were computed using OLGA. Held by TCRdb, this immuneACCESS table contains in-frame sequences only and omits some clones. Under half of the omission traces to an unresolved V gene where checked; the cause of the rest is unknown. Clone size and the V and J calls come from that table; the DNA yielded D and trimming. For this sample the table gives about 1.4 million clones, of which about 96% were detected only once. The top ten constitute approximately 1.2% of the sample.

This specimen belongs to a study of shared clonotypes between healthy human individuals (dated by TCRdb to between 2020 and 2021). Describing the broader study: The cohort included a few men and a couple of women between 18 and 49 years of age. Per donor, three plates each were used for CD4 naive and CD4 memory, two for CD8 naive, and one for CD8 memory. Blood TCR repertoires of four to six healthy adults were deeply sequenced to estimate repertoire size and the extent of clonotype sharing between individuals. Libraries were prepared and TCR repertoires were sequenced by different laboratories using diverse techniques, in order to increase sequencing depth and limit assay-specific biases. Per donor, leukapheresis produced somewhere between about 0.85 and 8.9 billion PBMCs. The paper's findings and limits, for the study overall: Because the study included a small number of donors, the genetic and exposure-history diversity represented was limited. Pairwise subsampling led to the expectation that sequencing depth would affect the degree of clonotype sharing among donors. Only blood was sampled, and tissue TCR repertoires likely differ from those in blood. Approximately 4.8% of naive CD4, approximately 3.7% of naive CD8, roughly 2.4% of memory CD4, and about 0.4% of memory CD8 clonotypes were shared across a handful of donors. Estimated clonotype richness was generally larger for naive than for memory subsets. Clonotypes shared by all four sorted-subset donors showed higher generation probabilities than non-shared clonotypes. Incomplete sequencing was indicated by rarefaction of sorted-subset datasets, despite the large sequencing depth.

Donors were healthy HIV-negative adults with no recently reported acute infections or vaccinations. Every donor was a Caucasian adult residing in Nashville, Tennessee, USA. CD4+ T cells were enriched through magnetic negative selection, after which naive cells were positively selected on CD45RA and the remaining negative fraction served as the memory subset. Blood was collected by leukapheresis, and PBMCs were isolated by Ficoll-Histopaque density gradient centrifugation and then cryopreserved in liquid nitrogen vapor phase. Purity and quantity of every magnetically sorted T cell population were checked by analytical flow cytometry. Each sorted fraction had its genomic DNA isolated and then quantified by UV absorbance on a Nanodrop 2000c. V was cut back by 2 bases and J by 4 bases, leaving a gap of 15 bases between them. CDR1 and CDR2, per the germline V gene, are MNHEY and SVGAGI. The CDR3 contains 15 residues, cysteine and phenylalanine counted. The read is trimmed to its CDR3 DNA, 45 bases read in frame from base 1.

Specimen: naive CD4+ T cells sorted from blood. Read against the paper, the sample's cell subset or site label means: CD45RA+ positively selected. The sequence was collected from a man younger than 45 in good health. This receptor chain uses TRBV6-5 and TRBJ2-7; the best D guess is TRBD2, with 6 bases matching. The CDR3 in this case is CASSYEAGTPYEQYF. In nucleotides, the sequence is TGTGCCAGCAGTTACGAGGCGGGAACCCCTTACGAGCAGTACTTC.